This is a list of T cell receptor beta chains from one sample in a study of cytomegalovirus exposure and HLA in healthy donors. The data were produced by immunoSEQ multiplex PCR, yet TCRdb's version contains in-frame clones alone and is incomplete. Of roughly 290,000 clones listed, 70% to 90% are singletons. Material: PBMCs. These receptors were collected from a woman aged 18-29 years in good health and CMV-seronegative. The CDR3 runs from the conserved cysteine through the conserved F or W. The order of the fields is V gene, J gene, CDR3 length, D gene, clone size, CDR3 protein, CDR3 DNA. A D gene is named only where the DNA matches it firmly. Clone size is not always given. Where it is, it says once, few, many or a class for expanded clones.

TRBV11-2,TRBJ1-1,16,TRBD1,.,CASSRGQGAVDTEAFF,TGTGCCAGCTCCCGTGGACAGGGGGCCGTTGACACTGAAGCTTTCTTT
TRBV9,TRBJ2-1,16,TRBD1,.,CASSVGTGVGYNEQFF,TGTGCCAGCAGCGTAGGAACAGGGGTGGGGTACAATGAGCAGTTCTTC
TRBV11-2,TRBJ2-1,11,.,.,CASSSRDEQFF,TGTGCCAGCAGCTCCCGTGATGAGCAGTTCTTC
TRBV6-1,TRBJ2-4,13,TRBD1,.,CAVTGGPKNIQYF,TGTGCCGTCACAGGGGGGCCAAAAAACATTCAGTACTTC
TRBV6-1,TRBJ1-4,18,TRBD1,.,CASSGALGLTGGNEKLFF,TGTGCCAGCAGTGGGGCCCTTGGTCTGACAGGGGGTAATGAAAAACTGTTTTTT
TRBV2,TRBJ2-1,19,TRBD2,.,CASSEAPGLAGSSYNEQFF,TGTGCCAGCAGTGAGGCTCCGGGACTAGCGGGAAGCTCCTACAATGAGCAGTTCTTC
TRBV7-3,TRBJ2-1,13,.,.,CASSSGTYNEQFF,TGTGCCAGCAGCTCCGGGACTTACAATGAGCAGTTCTTC
TRBV19,TRBJ1-2,16,.,.,CASSIDRTALNYGYTF,TGTGCCAGTAGTATAGATCGGACAGCTCTGAACTATGGCTACACCTTC
TRBV23-1,TRBJ1-4,16,TRBD1,.,CASSHPRTGKNEKLFF,TGCGCCAGCAGTCACCCTAGGACAGGTAAAAATGAAAAACTGTTTTTT
TRBV10-2,TRBJ2-1,13,TRBD2,.,CATRPSGGDEQFF,TGCGCCACCAGACCTAGCGGGGGAGATGAGCAGTTCTTC
TRBV13,TRBJ1-2,16,.,.,CASSSFPPGQSRGYTF,TGTGCCAGCAGCTCCTTCCCTCCGGGACAATCAAGGGGCTACACCTTC
TRBV2,TRBJ2-5,15,TRBD2,.,CASRAAGLATETQYF,TGTGCCAGCAGGGCAGCGGGACTAGCGACGGAGACCCAGTACTTC
TRBV18,TRBJ1-1,15,.,.,CASSPPSFSGEEAFF,TGTGCCAGCTCACCACCGTCATTCTCGGGGGAGGAAGCTTTCTTT
TRBV30,TRBJ1-2,14,TRBD1,.,CAWSPGQGNYGYTF,TGTGCCTGGAGTCCGGGACAGGGTAACTATGGCTACACCTTC
TRBV11-1,TRBJ1-3,17,.,.,CASSLIQGSYSGNTIYF,TGTGCCAGCAGCTTGATACAGGGCTCCTACTCTGGAAACACCATATATTTT
TRBV27,TRBJ2-7,15,.,.,CASSSPLRSSYEQYF,TGTGCCAGCAGTTCGCCCCTGAGGAGCTCCTACGAGCAGTACTTC
TRBV7-9,TRBJ1-2,18,.,.,CASSLSLILGGQSDGYTF,TGTGCCAGCAGCTTATCTCTGATTCTGGGGGGTCAATCGGATGGCTACACCTTC
TRBV5-6,TRBJ2-1,11,.,.,CASSFSDEQFF,TGTGCCAGCAGCTTTTCGGATGAGCAGTTCTTC
TRBV9,TRBJ2-1,18,TRBD2,.,CASSVTGSGGAPYNEQFF,TGTGCCAGCAGCGTAACGGGTAGCGGGGGGGCCCCCTACAATGAGCAGTTCTTC
TRBV5-1,TRBJ2-5,14,.,.,CASSPSTVQETQYF,TGCGCCAGCAGCCCTTCGACAGTACAAGAGACCCAGTACTTC
TRBV18,TRBJ1-2,18,TRBD1,once,CASSLGGQAPTLNYGYTF,TGTGCCAGCTCACTTGGGGGACAGGCCCCGACCCTTAACTATGGCTACACCTTC
TRBV7-9,TRBJ2-7,15,TRBD1,.,CASSLGQGKSYEQYF,TGTGCCAGCAGCCTGGGACAGGGGAAATCTTACGAGCAGTACTTC